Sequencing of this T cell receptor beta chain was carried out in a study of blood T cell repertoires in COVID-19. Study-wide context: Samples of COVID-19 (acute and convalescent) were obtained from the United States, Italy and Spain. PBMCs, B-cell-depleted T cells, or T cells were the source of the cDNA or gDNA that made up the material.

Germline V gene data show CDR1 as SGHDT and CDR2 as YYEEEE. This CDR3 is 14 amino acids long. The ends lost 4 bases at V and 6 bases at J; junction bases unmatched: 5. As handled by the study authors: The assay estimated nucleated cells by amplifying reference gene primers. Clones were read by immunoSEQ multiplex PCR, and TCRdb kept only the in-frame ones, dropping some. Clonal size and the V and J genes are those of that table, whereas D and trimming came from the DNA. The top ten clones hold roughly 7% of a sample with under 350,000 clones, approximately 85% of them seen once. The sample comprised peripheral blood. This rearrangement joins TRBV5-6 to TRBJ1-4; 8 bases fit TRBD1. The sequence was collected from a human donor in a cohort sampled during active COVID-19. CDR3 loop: CASSRTGSDEKLFF. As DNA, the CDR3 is TGTGCCAGCAGCCGGACAGGGTCTGATGAAAAACTGTTTTTT.